This TCR beta chain emerged from a study of Graves' ophthalmopathy and Graves' hyperthyroidism. The study, taken as a whole, reports: A roughly 80% specificity and 87.88% sensitivity were achieved by a 13-signature model that separated ophthalmopathy from stable hyperthyroidism. Detected in blood as well were most expanded thyroid clonotypes with frequency above 0.001.

Amplification of the TCR beta CDR3 regions used RNA transcripts (as template). HTBI-primed RT-PCR formed the first round, and a multiplex PCR formed the second. MiXCR was run by TCRdb on the multiplex PCR reads, yielding one entry per CDR3 protein. The sample contains under 250,000 distinct CDR3 sequences, 25% to 35% of which appear only once. Patients were excluded if they had other autoimmune diseases or uncontrolled infections, and likewise if pregnancy or lactation applied. The diagnostic workup employed clinical symptoms, serum thyroxine, TRAb, thyroid ultrasound and orbital computed tomography. Comments on this clonotype: Its antigen is as yet unknown.

The V end lost 6 bases, the J end lost 4 bases, and 6 bases lay between the germline ends. The CDR3 covers 11 residues. Germline CDR1 reads KGHSH; CDR2 reads LQKENI. The sample comprised peripheral blood. This clonotype was obtained from a man in his forties or fifties with Graves' ophthalmopathy. The chain carries TRBV18 and TRBJ1-1; D remains unclear. CDR3 in DNA: TGTGCCAGCTCGACGGGCACTGAAGCTTTCTTT. Translated: CASSTGTEAFF.